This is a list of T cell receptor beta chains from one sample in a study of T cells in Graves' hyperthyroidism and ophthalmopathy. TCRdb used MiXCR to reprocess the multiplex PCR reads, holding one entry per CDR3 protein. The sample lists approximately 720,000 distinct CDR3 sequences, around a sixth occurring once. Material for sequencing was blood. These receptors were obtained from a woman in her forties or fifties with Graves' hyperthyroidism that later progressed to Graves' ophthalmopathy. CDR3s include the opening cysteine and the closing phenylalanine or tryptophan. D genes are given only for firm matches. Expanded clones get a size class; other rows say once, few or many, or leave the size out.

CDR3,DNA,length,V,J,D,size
CASSRTGGMYQPQHF,TGTGCCAGCAGCCGAACAGGGGGAATGTATCAGCCCCAGCATTTT,15,TRBV7-9,TRBJ1-5,TRBD1,NA
CASSYVSSYNEQFF,TGTGCCAGCAGTTATGTTAGCTCCTACAATGAGCAGTTCTTC,14,TRBV6-2/TRBV6-3,TRBJ2-1,NA,NA
CASSTPFSGANVLTF,TGTGCCAGCAGCACCCCCTTCTCTGGGGCCAACGTCCTGACTTTC,15,TRBV7-6,TRBJ2-6,NA,NA
CASSESAGGFAGNTIYF,TGTGCCAGCAGTGAATCGGCAGGGGGCTTTGCTGGAAACACCATATATTTT,17,TRBV2,TRBJ1-3,TRBD1,NA
CASSQAGLSYEQYF,TGTGCCAGCAGCCAGGCGGGCCTTTCCTACGAGCAGTACTTC,14,TRBV14,TRBJ2-7,NA,few
CASRNDPNEKLFF,TGTGCCAGCAGAAATGACCCTAATGAAAAACTGTTTTTT,13,TRBV2,TRBJ1-4,NA,many
CASSQGRGGQPQHF,TGTGCCAGCAGCCAAGGAAGGGGAGGTCAGCCCCAGCATTTT,14,TRBV3-1,TRBJ1-5,NA,NA
CSASTGGIEAFF,TGCAGTGCTTCTACAGGGGGCATTGAAGCTTTCTTT,12,TRBV20-1,TRBJ1-1,TRBD1,NA
CASSSAKPHEQYF,TGTGCCAGCAGTAGTGCTAAGCCCCACGAGCAGTACTTC,13,TRBV6-2/TRBV6-3,TRBJ2-7,NA,many
CSAPGANQPQHF,TGCAGTGCTCCAGGGGCGAATCAGCCCCAGCATTTT,12,TRBV20-1,TRBJ1-5,NA,many
CASSWGTGLPNSPLHF,TGTGCCAGCAGCTGGGGGACGGGACTGCCCAATTCACCCCTCCACTTT,16,TRBV11-2,TRBJ1-6,NA,many
CASSYPGQGWQPQHF,TGTGCCAGCAGTTACCCCGGACAGGGCTGGCAGCCCCAGCATTTT,15,TRBV6-2/TRBV6-3,TRBJ1-5,TRBD1,NA
CASSRETGGPETQYF,TGTGCCAGCAGTCGAGAGACTGGGGGCCCGGAGACCCAGTACTTC,15,TRBV2,TRBJ2-5,NA,NA
CASSQGPGATEAFF,TGTGCCAGCAGCCAGGGGCCGGGGGCGACTGAAGCTTTCTTT,14,TRBV3-1,TRBJ1-1,NA,many
CASNNPRGLVEKLFF,TGTGCCAGCAACAATCCCAGGGGGCTCGTTGAAAAACTGTTTTTT,15,TRBV6-2/TRBV6-3,TRBJ1-4,TRBD1,few
CASSPRTGGIVGTEAFF,TGCGCCAGCAGCCCAAGGACAGGGGGGATTGTTGGCACTGAAGCTTTCTTT,17,TRBV5-1,TRBJ1-1,TRBD1,many
CASSSQTGYYEQYF,TGTGCCAGCAGCTCCCAGACAGGGTACTACGAGCAGTACTTC,14,TRBV11-2,TRBJ2-7,TRBD1,many
CASSWGNQPQHF,TGTGCCAGCAGTTGGGGCAATCAGCCCCAGCATTTT,12,TRBV3-1,TRBJ1-5,NA,many
CASADAGGVNTEAFF,TGCGCCTCCGCGGACGCCGGTGGAGTGAACACTGAAGCTTTCTTT,15,TRBV5-1,TRBJ1-1,NA,few
CASSSPGAGGRETQYF,TGTGCCAGCAGCTCCCCGGGGGCGGGGGGCAGGGAGACCCAGTACTTC,16,TRBV7-8,TRBJ2-5,TRBD2,NA
CASSPRTGRDEQFF,TGTGCCAGCAGCCCCCGGACAGGGAGAGATGAGCAGTTCTTC,14,TRBV3-1,TRBJ2-1,TRBD1,few
CASSSLTENTGELFF,TGTGCCAGCAGCTCCTTGACAGAGAACACCGGGGAGCTGTTTTTT,15,TRBV11-3,TRBJ2-2,NA,many
CASSPVDSYHEQYF,TGTGCCAGCTCACCGGTTGACAGCTACCACGAGCAGTACTTC,14,TRBV18,TRBJ2-7,NA,many
CASSNPGQGAYNEQFF,TGTGCCAGCAGCAACCCGGGACAGGGTGCCTACAATGAGCAGTTCTTC,16,TRBV13,TRBJ2-1,TRBD1,few
CSVVDEDVQFF,TGCAGCGTCGTCGACGAGGATGTGCAGTTCTTC,11,TRBV29-1,TRBJ2-1,NA,few
CASSYRRRDRSYNEQFF,TGTGCCAGCAGTTACCGCCGCCGGGACAGGTCCTACAATGAGCAGTTCTTC,17,TRBV6-2/TRBV6-3,TRBJ2-1,TRBD1,NA
CASSEQGGAFF,TGTGCCAGCAGTGAACAAGGGGGGGCTTTCTTT,11,TRBV6-1,TRBJ1-1,NA,few
CASSPVTGSAGNTIYF,TGTGCCAGCTCACCAGTGACAGGGTCGGCTGGAAACACCATATATTTT,16,TRBV18,TRBJ1-3,TRBD1,NA
CSVRSLEVGRDYTGELFF,TGCAGCGTTCGTTCTCTGGAAGTTGGACGGGACTACACCGGGGAGCTGTTTTTT,18,TRBV29-1,TRBJ2-2,NA,NA
CASSSSGTRGETQYF,TGTGCCAGCAGCTCCTCCGGGACTAGAGGGGAGACCCAGTACTTC,15,TRBV7-9,TRBJ2-5,TRBD2,few
CATQGNSGNTIYF,TGTGCCACGCAGGGGAACTCTGGAAACACCATATATTTT,13,TRBV10-3,TRBJ1-3,NA,few
CASSPFPGLYYEQYF,TGTGCCAGCAGCCCATTTCCGGGACTTTACTACGAGCAGTACTTC,15,TRBV3-1,TRBJ2-7,NA,NA
CAWSVGTLYGYTF,TGTGCCTGGAGTGTAGGGACTTTATACGGCTACACCTTC,13,TRBV30,TRBJ1-2,NA,many
CASAPTGSNQETQYF,TGTGCTAGTGCCCCGACAGGATCGAACCAAGAGACCCAGTACTTC,15,TRBV12-5,TRBJ2-5,NA,NA
CASSSGPRTSNTGELFF,TGTGCCAGCAGTTCAGGACCGAGGACTTCGAACACCGGGGAGCTGTTTTTT,17,TRBV7-3,TRBJ2-2,NA,NA
CASRGWGETQYF,TGTGCCAGTCGAGGTTGGGGAGAGACCCAGTACTTC,12,TRBV19,TRBJ2-5,NA,NA
CSARRRDLISSYNSPLHF,TGCAGTGCCCGTCGGAGGGACTTAATTAGTTCCTATAATTCACCCCTCCACTTT,18,TRBV20-1,TRBJ1-6,NA,NA
CASSSERGFGQPQHF,TGTGCCAGCAGCTCCGAGAGGGGGTTCGGTCAGCCCCAGCATTTT,15,TRBV7-6,TRBJ1-5,NA,few
CASSYGGDFNTEAFF,TGTGCCAGCAGTTACGGGGGCGACTTTAACACTGAAGCTTTCTTT,15,TRBV6-2/TRBV6-3,TRBJ1-1,NA,many
CASNWDSTIGTQYF,TGTGCCAGCAATTGGGACTCGACAATTGGGACCCAGTACTTC,14,TRBV2,TRBJ2-5,NA,many
CASSMRGPSNQPQHF,TGTGCCAGTAGTATGCGGGGGCCTAGCAATCAGCCCCAGCATTTT,15,TRBV19,TRBJ1-5,NA,NA
CASSGAHLESYEQYF,TGTGCCAGCAGTGGGGCACACCTCGAGAGCTACGAGCAGTACTTC,15,TRBV6-1,TRBJ2-7,NA,many
CASSARTSGGLLDTQYF,TGTGCCAGTAGTGCCCGGACTAGCGGGGGGCTCCTAGATACGCAGTATTTT,17,TRBV19,TRBJ2-3,TRBD2,few
CASSLVGLNTGELFF,TGTGCCAGCAGTTTGGTGGGGTTGAACACCGGGGAGCTGTTTTTT,15,TRBV27,TRBJ2-2,NA,many
CASSVRDREGEQFF,TGCGCCAGCAGCGTCCGGGACAGGGAGGGTGAGCAGTTCTTC,14,TRBV5-1,TRBJ2-1,TRBD1,NA
CASSEGHHYQPQHF,TGTGCCAGCAGTGAGGGGCACCATTATCAGCCCCAGCATTTT,14,TRBV2,TRBJ1-5,NA,many
CASSAGTGGFYEQYF,TGTGCCAGCAGTGCCGGGACAGGGGGCTTCTACGAGCAGTACTTC,15,TRBV6-1,TRBJ2-7,TRBD1,many
CASSQVSRNQETQYF,TGTGCCAGCAGCCAAGTTAGCCGGAACCAAGAGACCCAGTACTTC,15,TRBV3-1,TRBJ2-5,NA,many
CASTGTRNTEAFF,TGTGCCAGCACAGGAACCAGGAACACTGAAGCTTTCTTT,13,TRBV10-3,TRBJ1-1,NA,NA
CATSEGTGLNEKLFF,TGTGCCACCAGTGAAGGGACAGGACTGAATGAAAAACTGTTTTTT,15,TRBV24-1,TRBJ1-4,TRBD1,NA